This T cell receptor (beta chain) was observed in a study of read filtering for tumor transcriptome and immune sequencing. Across the study: Mean patient age was 65.9 years, range roughly 45 to 85; around 17 male, roughly 14 female. R-ISS stage counts were eight or nine for I, more than 15 for II, 6 or 7 for III.

This clonotype was counted many times. Its antigen is still unknown. From approximately 400 ng of RNA, a library with molecular barcoded alpha/delta and beta/gamma adaptors was made. TCRdb recomputed calls from the reads with MiXCR, one row per CDR3 protein. This table has roughly 67,000 distinct CDR3 sequences, approximately 18% appearing once. Study-wide findings and caveats: IR-seq captured clonotypes deeper and more reliably than RNA-seq.

The germline V and J ends were trimmed by 4 bases and 0 bases, with 13 bases remaining between them. In germline, CDR1 is LGHDT, CDR2 YNNKEL (reference sequence). The CDR3 runs 17 residues. The chain has TRBV3-1 and TRBJ2-6; tentatively, D is TRBD1 (6 bases). The origin of this receptor is a donor at least 40 years old with multiple myeloma. Source material: a population of CD138-negative cells sorted from bone marrow. This chain's CDR3 is CASSPTGTSSGANVLTF. The DNA for the CDR3 is TGTGCCAGCAGCCCTACCGGGACAAGCTCTGGGGCCAACGTCCTGACTTTC.